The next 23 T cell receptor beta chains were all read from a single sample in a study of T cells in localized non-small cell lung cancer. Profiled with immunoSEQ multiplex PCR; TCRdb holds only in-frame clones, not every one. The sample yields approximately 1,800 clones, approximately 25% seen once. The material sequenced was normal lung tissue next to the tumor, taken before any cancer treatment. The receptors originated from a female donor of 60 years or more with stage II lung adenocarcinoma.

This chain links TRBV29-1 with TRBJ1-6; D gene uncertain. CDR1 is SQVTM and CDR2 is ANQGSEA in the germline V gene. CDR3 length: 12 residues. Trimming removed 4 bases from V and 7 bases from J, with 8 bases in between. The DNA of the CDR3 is TGCAGCGTTGGGGAAAGGAATTCACCCCTCCACTTT. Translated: CSVGERNSPLHF.

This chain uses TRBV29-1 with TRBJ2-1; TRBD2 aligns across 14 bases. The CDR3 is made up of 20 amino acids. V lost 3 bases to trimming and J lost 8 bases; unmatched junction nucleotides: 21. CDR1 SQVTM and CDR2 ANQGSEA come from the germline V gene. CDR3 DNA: TGCAGCGTTGACTTGTCTGGGGGACTAGCGGGAGTAGGGGTTGTGGATGAGCAGTTCTTC. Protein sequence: CSVDLSGGLAGVGVVDEQFF.

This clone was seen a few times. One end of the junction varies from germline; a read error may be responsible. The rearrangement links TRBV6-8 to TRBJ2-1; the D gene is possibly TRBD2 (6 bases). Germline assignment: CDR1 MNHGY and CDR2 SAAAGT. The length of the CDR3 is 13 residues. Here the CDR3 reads CASRRDSDNEQFF. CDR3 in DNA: TGTGCCAGCAGACGGGACTCCGACAATGAGCAGTTCTTC.

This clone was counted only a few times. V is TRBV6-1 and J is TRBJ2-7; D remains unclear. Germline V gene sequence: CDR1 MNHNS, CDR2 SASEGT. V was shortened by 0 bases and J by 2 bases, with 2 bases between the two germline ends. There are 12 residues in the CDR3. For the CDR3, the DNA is TGTGCCAGCAGTGAAGCCACCTACGAGCAGTACTTC. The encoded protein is CASSEATYEQYF.

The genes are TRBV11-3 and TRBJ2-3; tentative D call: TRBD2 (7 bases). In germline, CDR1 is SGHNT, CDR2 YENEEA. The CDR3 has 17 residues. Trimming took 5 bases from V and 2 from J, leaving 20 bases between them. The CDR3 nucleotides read TGTGCCAGCAGCACCCGGCAGGGGAGGGGATACACAGATACGCAGTATTTT. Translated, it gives CASSTRQGRGYTDTQYF.

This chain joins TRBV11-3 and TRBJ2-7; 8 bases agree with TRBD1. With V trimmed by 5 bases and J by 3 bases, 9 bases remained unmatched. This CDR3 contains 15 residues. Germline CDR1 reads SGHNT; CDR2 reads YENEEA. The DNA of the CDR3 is TGTGCCAGCAGCAATCCCGGGACAGGCAGCTACGAGCAGTACTTC. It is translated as CASSNPGTGSYEQYF.

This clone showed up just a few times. The CDR3 DNA sequence: TGTGCCATCAGTGAGTCGGGGACAGATACTCAGCCCCAGCATTTT. Translating it yields CAISESGTDTQPQHF. The J gene is TRBJ1-5, the V gene TRBV10-3; 7 nucleotides line up with TRBD1. This CDR3 has 15 residues. With 0 bases clipped from V and 6 bases from J, the junction kept 5 bases outside the gene matches. CDR1 ENHRY and CDR2 SYGVKD come from the germline V gene.

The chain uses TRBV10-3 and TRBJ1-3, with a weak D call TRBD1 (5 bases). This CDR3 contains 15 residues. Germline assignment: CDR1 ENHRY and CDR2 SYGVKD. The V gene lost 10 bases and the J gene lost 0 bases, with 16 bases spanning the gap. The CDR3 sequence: CASRESRASGNTIYF. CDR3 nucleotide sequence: TGTGCCAGCAGGGAGTCCCGCGCCTCTGGAAACACCATATATTTT.

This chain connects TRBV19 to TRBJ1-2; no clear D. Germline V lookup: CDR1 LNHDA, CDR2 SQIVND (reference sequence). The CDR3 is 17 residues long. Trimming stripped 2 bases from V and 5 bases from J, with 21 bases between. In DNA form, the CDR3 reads TGTGCCAGTAGTATAAGGGTTCATGTTTCTGTCGGTTATGGCTACACCTTC. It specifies CASSIRVHVSVGYGYTF.

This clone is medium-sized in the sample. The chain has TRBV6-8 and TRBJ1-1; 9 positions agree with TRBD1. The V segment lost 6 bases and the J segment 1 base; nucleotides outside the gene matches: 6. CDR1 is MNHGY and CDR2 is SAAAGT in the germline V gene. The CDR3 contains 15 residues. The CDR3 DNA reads TGTGCCAGCAGCGAACAGGGGGCAGAGAACACTGAAGCTTTCTTT. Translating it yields CASSEQGAENTEAFF.

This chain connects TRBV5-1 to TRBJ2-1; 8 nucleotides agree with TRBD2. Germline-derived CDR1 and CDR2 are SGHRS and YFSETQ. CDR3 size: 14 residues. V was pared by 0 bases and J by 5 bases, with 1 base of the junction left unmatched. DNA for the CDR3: TGCGCCAGCAGCTTGGGACTAGCGAACAATGAGCAGTTCTTC. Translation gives CASSLGLANNEQFF.

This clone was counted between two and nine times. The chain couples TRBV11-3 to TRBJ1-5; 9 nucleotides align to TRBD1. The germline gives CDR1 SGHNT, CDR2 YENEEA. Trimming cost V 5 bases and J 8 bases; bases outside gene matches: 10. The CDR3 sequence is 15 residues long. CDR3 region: CASSTDRGPGEPQHF. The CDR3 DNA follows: TGTGCCAGCAGCACGGACAGGGGTCCAGGGGAGCCCCAGCATTTT.

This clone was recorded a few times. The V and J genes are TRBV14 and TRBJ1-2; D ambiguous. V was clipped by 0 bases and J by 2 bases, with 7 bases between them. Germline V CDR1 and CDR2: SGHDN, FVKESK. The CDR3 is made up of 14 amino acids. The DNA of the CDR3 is TGTGCCAGCAGCCAAGATCCCACCAACTATGGCTACACCTTC. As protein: CASSQDPTNYGYTF. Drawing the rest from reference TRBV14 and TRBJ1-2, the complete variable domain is EAGVTQFPSHSVIEKGQTVTLRCDPISGHDNLYWYRRVMGKEIKFLLHFVKESKQDESGMPNNRFLAERTGGTYSTLKVQPAELEDSGVYFCASSQDPTNYGYTFGSGTRLTVV.

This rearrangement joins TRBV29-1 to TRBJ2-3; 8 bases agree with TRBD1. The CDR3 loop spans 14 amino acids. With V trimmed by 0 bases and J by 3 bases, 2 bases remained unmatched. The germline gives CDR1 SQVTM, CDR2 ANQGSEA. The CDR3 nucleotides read TGCAGCGTTGAAGATCGACAGGGGACAGATACGCAGTATTTT. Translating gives CSVEDRQGTDTQYF.

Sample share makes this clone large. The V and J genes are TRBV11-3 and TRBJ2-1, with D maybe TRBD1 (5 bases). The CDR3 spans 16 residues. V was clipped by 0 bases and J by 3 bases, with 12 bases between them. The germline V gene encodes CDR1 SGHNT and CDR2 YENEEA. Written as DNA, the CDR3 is TGTGCCAGCAGCTTAGATGAACAGGCGATCTACAATGAGCAGTTCTTC. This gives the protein CASSLDEQAIYNEQFF.

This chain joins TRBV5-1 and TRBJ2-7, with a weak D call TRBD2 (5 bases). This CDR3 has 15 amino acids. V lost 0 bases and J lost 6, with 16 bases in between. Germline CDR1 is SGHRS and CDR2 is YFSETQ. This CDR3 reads CASSLDPGLAGEQYF. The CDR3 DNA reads TGCGCCAGCAGCTTGGATCCGGGATTGGCTGGCGAGCAGTACTTC. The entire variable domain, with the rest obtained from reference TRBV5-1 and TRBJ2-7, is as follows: KAGVTQTPRYLIKTRGQQVTLSCSPISGHRSVSWYQQTPGQGLQFLFEYFSETQRNKGNFPGRFSGRQFSNSRSEMNVSTLELGDSALYLCASSLDPGLAGEQYFGPGTRLTVT.

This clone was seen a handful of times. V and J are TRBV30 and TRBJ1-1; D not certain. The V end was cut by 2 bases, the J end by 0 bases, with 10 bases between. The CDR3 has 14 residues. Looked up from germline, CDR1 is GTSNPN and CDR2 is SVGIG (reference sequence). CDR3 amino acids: CAWSPDGVNTEAFF. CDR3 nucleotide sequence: TGTGCCTGGAGTCCGGACGGAGTGAACACTGAAGCTTTCTTT.

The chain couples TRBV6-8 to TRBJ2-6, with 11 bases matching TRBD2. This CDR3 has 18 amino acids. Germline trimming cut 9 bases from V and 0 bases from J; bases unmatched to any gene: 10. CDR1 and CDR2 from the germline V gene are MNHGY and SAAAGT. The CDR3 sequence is CASFSGGAFRSGANVLTF. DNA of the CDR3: TGTGCCAGTTTTAGCGGGGGGGCCTTTCGCTCTGGGGCCAACGTCCTGACTTTC.

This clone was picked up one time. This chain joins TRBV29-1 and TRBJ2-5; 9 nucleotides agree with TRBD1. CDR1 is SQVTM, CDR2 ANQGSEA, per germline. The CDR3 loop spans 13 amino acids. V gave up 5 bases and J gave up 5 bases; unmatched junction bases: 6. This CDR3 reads CSVPGQGLETQYF. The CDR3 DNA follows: TGCAGCGTTCCGGGACAGGGTCTGGAGACCCAGTACTTC.

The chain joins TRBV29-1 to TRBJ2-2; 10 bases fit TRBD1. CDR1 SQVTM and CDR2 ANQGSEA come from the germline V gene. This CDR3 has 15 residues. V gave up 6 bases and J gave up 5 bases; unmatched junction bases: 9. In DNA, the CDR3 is TGCAGCGTCAAGTTCCCGGGACAGGGGACCGGGGAGCTGTTTTTT. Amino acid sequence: CSVKFPGQGTGELFF.

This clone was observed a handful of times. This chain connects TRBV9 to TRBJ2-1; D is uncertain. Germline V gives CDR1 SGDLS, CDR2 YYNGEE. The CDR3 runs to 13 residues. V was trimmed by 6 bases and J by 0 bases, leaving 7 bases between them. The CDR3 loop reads CASMYLSYNEQFF. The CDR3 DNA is TGTGCCAGCATGTACCTCTCCTACAATGAGCAGTTCTTC.

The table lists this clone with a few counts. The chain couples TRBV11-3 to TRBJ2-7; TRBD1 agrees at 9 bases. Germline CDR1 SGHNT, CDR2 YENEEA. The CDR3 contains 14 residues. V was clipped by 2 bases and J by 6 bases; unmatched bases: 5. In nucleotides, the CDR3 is TGTGCCAGCAGCTTAACAGGGGGCATGCGCGAGCAGTACTTC. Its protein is CASSLTGGMREQYF. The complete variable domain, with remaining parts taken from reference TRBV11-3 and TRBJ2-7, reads EAGVVQSPRYKIIEKKQPVAFWCNPISGHNTLYWYLQNLGQGPELLIRYENEEAVDDSQLPKDRFSAERLKGVDSTLKIQPAELGDSAVYLCASSLTGGMREQYFGPGTRLTVT.

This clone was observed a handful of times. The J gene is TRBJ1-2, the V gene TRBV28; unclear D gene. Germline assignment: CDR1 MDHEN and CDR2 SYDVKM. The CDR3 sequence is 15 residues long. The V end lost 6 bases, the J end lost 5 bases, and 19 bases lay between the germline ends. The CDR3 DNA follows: TGTGCCAGCAGCCAGACTCCTCTGCCTGGGTATGGCTACACCTTC. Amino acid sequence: CASSQTPLPGYGYTF.